The 10 T cell receptor beta chains in this list originate from one sample, sequenced in a study of T cells in women clearing cervical HPV infection. Sequencing was performed with immunoSEQ multiplex PCR; in TCRdb, only in-frame clones are kept and a portion is missing. Its clone listing holds about 37,000 clones. Specimen: blood buffy coat. The source of these receptors is a woman aged 18 to 75 with a cervical HPV16 infection that either progressed to CIN3+ or cleared (not recorded which).

As regards this clone: The CDR3 end falls 3 residues outside the read, so it is completed with the germline J gene. Other DNA variants within this sample encode the same CDR3. The chain employs TRBV10-3 and TRBJ1-3; 8 nucleotides agree with TRBD1. The CDR3 runs to 13 residues. Germline V gene sequence: CDR1 ENHRY, CDR2 SYGVKD. CDR3 in amino acids: CAISESQRDRIYF. The CDR3 DNA, read in part, is TGTGCCATCAGTGAGTCGCAAAGGGACAGG.

For this clone: The read halts 3 residues ahead of the CDR3 end, with the missing end drawn from the germline J gene. The V and J genes are TRBV2 and TRBJ2-2, with a possible D match to TRBD2 (6 bases). V lost 5 bases and J 7 bases, leaving 14 bases between the germline ends. The CDR3 runs 14 residues. Per germline, CDR1 SNHLY and CDR2 FYNNEI. The DNA read from the CDR3 is TGTGCCAGCAGTCTCGTGGGGCGGGGCGGGGAG. This translates into CASSLVGRGGE. In full, the CDR3 reads CASSLVGRGGELFF.

Regarding this clone: The CDR3 end lies 3 residues beyond the end of the read and is filled in from the germline J gene. The V and J genes are TRBV7-9 and TRBJ2-5; TRBD1 might be the D (5 bases). The CDR3 has 14 residues. The V gene's germline CDR1 is SEHNR and CDR2 FQNEAQ (reference sequence). CDR3 bases read: TGTGCCAGCAGCTTAGCGGGTGGGGCAGATACC. This gives the protein CASSLAGGADT. The full-length CDR3 reads as CASSLAGGADTQYF.

Incomplete CDR3 DNA: TGCGCCAGCACCGGGACTAGCGACACCGGGGAG. Translating it yields CASTGTSDTGE. The CDR3 reads in full as CASTGTSDTGELFF. The rearrangement joins TRBV10-2 to TRBJ2-2, with 10 bases identical to TRBD2. The read halts 3 residues ahead of the CDR3 end, with the missing end drawn from the germline J gene. The CDR3 length is 14 residues. Germline V gives CDR1 WSHSY, CDR2 SAAADI. V trimming: 7 bases; J trimming: 3 bases; junction bases outside the gene matches: 2.

Comments on this clone: Sequencing ends 3 residues short of the CDR3 end; the germline J gene provides the rest. This sequence joins TRBV19 and TRBJ1-4; TRBD1 matches 8 bases. Per the germline V gene, CDR1 is LNHDA and CDR2 is SQIVND (reference sequence). The CDR3 spans 14 residues. With V trimmed by 1 base and J by 6 bases, 1 base remained unmatched. The CDR3 bases that were read are TGTGCCAGTAGTATAGTGACAGGGGATGAAAAA. Translation gives CASSIVTGDEK. The whole CDR3 is CASSIVTGDEKLFF.

With respect to this clone: The missing CDR3 end, 3 residues past where the read stops, is filled in from the germline J gene. The chain joins TRBV5-1 to TRBJ2-1, with D perhaps TRBD1 (6 bases). CDR1 SGHRS and CDR2 YFSETQ come from the germline V gene. Trimming cost V 0 bases and J 1 base, with 8 bases left between them. The CDR3 runs to 15 residues. The covered CDR3 bases are TGCGCCAGCAGCTTGGGCCAGGGGTCCTACAATGAG. Translation: CASSLGQGSYNE. The entire CDR3 is CASSLGQGSYNEQFF.

A remark on this clone: The read ends 3 residues before the CDR3 terminus; that terminus is restored from the germline J gene. The rearrangement links TRBV19 to TRBJ2-3; TRBD1 aligns across 9 bases. This CDR3 has 15 residues. CDR1 is LNHDA, CDR2 SQIVND, per germline (reference sequence). CDR3 bases read: TGTGCCAGTAGTCAGGGAACAGGGGGCGGGGAGACG. This gives the protein CASSQGTGGGET. The CDR3 in its entirety is CASSQGTGGGETQYF.

Turning to this clone: The read ends 3 residues shy of where the CDR3 ends; the end is completed using the germline J gene. The V and J genes are TRBV11-2 and TRBJ1-2; TRBD1 is a possible D gene (6 bases). CDR3 length: 14 residues. Germline V lookup: CDR1 SGHAT, CDR2 FQNNGV. The CDR3 region is CASSLRTALLGYTF. The DNA read from the CDR3 is TGTGCCAGCAGCTTAAGGACAGCTTTATTGGGC.

A note on this clone: The read gets to within 3 residues of the CDR3 end, and the germline J gene fills in the rest. This chain joins TRBV5-6 and TRBJ2-7, with TRBD1 identical over 7 bases. In germline, CDR1 is SGHDT, CDR2 YYEEEE. Unmatched junction bases numbered 3, after V lost 4 bases and J lost 2 bases. The CDR3 sequence is 13 residues long. The CDR3: CASSPGQTYEQYF. The sequenced CDR3 bases are TGTGCCAGCAGCCCGGGACAGACCTACGAG. The full variable domain, its missing parts supplied by reference TRBV5-6 and TRBJ2-7, is DAGVTQSPTHLIKTRGQQVTLRCSPKSGHDTVSWYQQALGQGPQFIFQYYEEEERQRGNFPDRFSGHQFPNYSSELNVNALLLGDSALYLCASSPGQTYEQYFGPGTRLTVT.

Worth noting for this clone: The sequence runs out 3 residues before the end of the CDR3; the remainder is reconstructed from the germline J gene. This chain joins TRBV10-3 and TRBJ2-7; maybe TRBD1 (5 bases). CDR3 size: 15 residues. The V and J ends lost 6 bases and 0 bases respectively, with 15 bases between them. Germline loops: CDR1 ENHRY, CDR2 SYGVKD. The CDR3 sequence: CAISSDRISSYEQYF. Partial CDR3 DNA: TGTGCCATCAGCTCTGACAGAATTAGCTCCTACGAG.